These 22 T cell receptor beta chains were all obtained from the same sample, sequenced in a study of identical twins. TCRdb ran MiXCR on the 5' RACE reads and lists one entry per CDR3 protein. The sample lists roughly 570,000 distinct CDR3 sequences, nearly 10% occurring once. The same sample was also used in a study of yellow fever vaccine responses in identical twins.

Sequencing was done on a sample of PBMCs. These TCRs come from a young woman in good health.

This clonotype occurred many times. The chain links TRBV7-2 to TRBJ2-7, with 7 bases fitting TRBD1. The CDR3 spans 14 residues. The junction had 8 bases not matched to a gene; V was cut back by 6 bases and J by 3 bases. CDR1 and CDR2 from the germline V gene are SGHTA and FQGNSA. CDR3 bases: TGTGCCAGCAGGGAATCAGGGGGTTTCTACGAGCAGTACTTC. Its translation: CASRESGGFYEQYF. The variable domain in full, completed from reference TRBV7-2 and TRBJ2-7, reads GAGVSQSPSNKVTEKGKDVELRCDPISGHTALYWYRQSLGQGLEFLIYFQGNSAPDKSGLPSDRFSAERTGGSVSTLTIQRTQQEDSAVYLCASRESGGFYEQYFGPGTRLTVT.

This clonotype was seen more than once but under ten times. The chain combines TRBV28 with TRBJ1-2; perhaps TRBD1 as D (5 bases). Trimming removed 3 bases from V and 4 bases from J, with 15 bases in between. CDR3 length: 15 amino acids. Germline lookup yields CDR1 MDHEN and CDR2 SYDVKM. CDR3: CASSFTGTGGYGYTF. DNA of the CDR3: TGTGCCAGCAGTTTTACCGGGACCGGGGGCTATGGCTACACCTTC.

Ten or more counts support this clonotype. This chain joins TRBV24-1 and TRBJ2-2; D might be TRBD1 or TRBD2, each matching 5 bases. Trimming left V 10 bases short and J 0 bases short, with 11 bases between. The CDR3 contains 14 residues. Germline loops: CDR1 KGHDR, CDR2 SFDVKD. CDR3 sequence: CATTGTANTGELFF. The CDR3, as DNA: TGTGCCACGACCGGGACGGCGAACACCGGGGAGCTGTTTTTT.

This clonotype has just a few counts. This chain joins TRBV28 and TRBJ2-6; the D gene is possibly TRBD1 (6 bases). The CDR3 runs to 16 residues. Germline V gene data show CDR1 as MDHEN and CDR2 as SYDVKM. Trimming removed 6 bases from V and 1 base from J, with 13 bases in between. DNA of the CDR3: TGTGCCAGCAGGAAAGACAGGTTTTCTGGGGCCAACGTCCTGACTTTC. Its translation is CASRKDRFSGANVLTF.

Only a few counts were recorded for this clonotype. The chain recombines TRBV20-1 with TRBJ1-1; 7 bases are a match to TRBD1. V was pared by 2 bases and J by 4 bases, with 7 bases of the junction left unmatched. The CDR3 covers 14 residues. Germline loops: CDR1 DFQATT, CDR2 SNEGSKA (reference sequence). The CDR3 here is CSARQGGAGTEAFF. Here the CDR3 DNA reads TGCAGTGCTAGACAAGGGGGCGCTGGCACTGAAGCTTTCTTT.

This clonotype was found many times. The chain is built from TRBV12-3 or TRBV12-4 and TRBJ1-6; 7 bases map to TRBD1. With 3 bases clipped from V and 12 bases from J, the junction kept 11 bases outside the gene matches. The CDR3 extends over 15 amino acids. CDR3 DNA: TGTGCCAGCAGTTTGGTTTCAGGGGGTTTCCAACCCCTCCACTTT. Its translation is CASSLVSGGFQPLHF.

The chain links TRBV7-2 to TRBJ2-5; possible D gene TRBD2, 7 bases. This CDR3 has 15 amino acids. Between the trimmed V and J ends, which lost 5 bases and 1 base, there was a span of 14 bases. Germline V gene data show CDR1 as SGHTA and CDR2 as FQGNSA. The CDR3 sequence: CASSPGGGPQETQYF. The CDR3 region has the DNA TGTGCCAGCAGCCCTGGCGGGGGCCCCCAAGAGACCCAGTACTTC. The entire variable domain, with the rest obtained from reference TRBV7-2 and TRBJ2-5, is as follows: GAGVSQSPSNKVTEKGKDVELRCDPISGHTALYWYRQSLGQGLEFLIYFQGNSAPDKSGLPSDRFSAERTGGSVSTLTIQRTQQEDSAVYLCASSPGGGPQETQYFGPGTRLLVL.

The sample holds many counts of this clonotype. This rearrangement joins TRBV4-2 to TRBJ2-2, with a weak D call TRBD1 (6 bases). Germline V lookup: CDR1 LGHNA, CDR2 YNFKEQ. Trimming took off 2 bases at V and 0 bases at J, with 10 bases between the two ends. This CDR3 has 16 amino acids. CDR3 in DNA: TGTGCCAGCAGCCAAAACAGGGCTGCGAACACCGGGGAGCTGTTTTTT. Protein sequence: CASSQNRAANTGELFF.

The sample holds a few counts of this clonotype. This rearrangement joins TRBV7-2 to TRBJ2-1; the match to TRBD2 covers 11 bases. The CDR3 consists of 18 residues. The V segment lost 0 bases and the J segment 4 bases; nucleotides outside the gene matches: 8. CDR1 and CDR2 (germline): SGHTA, FQGNSA. CDR3 coding DNA: TGTGCCAGCAGCTTAGCTAGCGGGGGGGCCTTCAGGTACAATGAGCAGTTCTTC. It translates to CASSLASGGAFRYNEQFF.

This clonotype was detected a few times. The rearrangement uses TRBV6-1 and TRBJ2-3; unclear D gene. From germline, CDR1 is MNHNS and CDR2 SASEGT. This CDR3 spans 13 amino acids. With 6 bases removed from V and 3 bases from J, the gap between germline ends came to 10 bases. The CDR3 DNA reads TGTGCCAGCAGAGAGGCAGTTACAGATACGCAGTATTTT. Encoded protein: CASREAVTDTQYF.

There are many counts of this clonotype. The rearrangement links TRBV12-3 or TRBV12-4 to TRBJ2-1; a weak D match, TRBD2 (7 bases). Deletions cut 3 bases from V and 2 bases from J, with 20 bases between. The CDR3 consists of 18 residues. The CDR3 sequence is CASSFTGAGAPTYNEQFF. Written as DNA, the CDR3 is TGTGCCAGCAGTTTTACCGGGGCGGGGGCCCCGACCTACAATGAGCAGTTCTTC.

Ten or more counts support this clonotype. This chain links TRBV10-3 with TRBJ1-2; TRBD1 is a possible D gene (5 bases). The CDR3 length is 15 residues. V shed 7 bases and J shed 3 bases, with 18 bases lying between them. Germline V lookup: CDR1 ENHRY, CDR2 SYGVKD. CDR3 sequence: CAIKLFDSSDYGYTF. CDR3 coding DNA: TGTGCCATCAAACTTTTCGACAGCTCTGACTATGGCTACACCTTC.

There are many counts of this clonotype. This sequence joins TRBV3-1 and TRBJ1-5; 7 nucleotides match TRBD1. Unmatched junction bases numbered 7, after V lost 3 bases and J lost 5 bases. Germline assignment: CDR1 LGHDT and CDR2 YNNKEL (reference sequence). This CDR3 region has 15 residues. CDR3 amino acids: CASSQRTGPDQPQHF. The CDR3 region has the DNA TGTGCCAGCAGCCAGCGGACAGGTCCCGATCAGCCCCAGCATTTT. The variable domain in full, completed from reference TRBV3-1 and TRBJ1-5, reads DTAVSQTPKYLVTQMGNDKSIKCEQNLGHDTMYWYKQDSKKFLKIMFSYNNKELIINETVPNRFSPKSPDKAHLNLHINSLELGDSAVYFCASSQRTGPDQPQHFGDGTRLSIL.

This clonotype has only a few counts. This rearrangement joins TRBV28 to TRBJ2-7; D possibly corresponds to TRBD1 (5 bases). V was clipped by 2 bases and J by 1 base, with 12 bases between them. The CDR3 covers 15 residues. The germline V gene has CDR1 MDHEN and CDR2 SYDVKM. The CDR3 protein is CASSLVQGTSYEQYF. CDR3 DNA sequence: TGTGCCAGCAGTTTAGTCCAGGGTACTTCCTACGAGCAGTACTTC.

This clonotype occurred many times. V is TRBV12-3 or TRBV12-4 and J is TRBJ2-3, with D possibly TRBD1 on 7 matching bases. The CDR3 is 15 amino acids. The V and J ends lost 7 bases and 2 bases respectively, with 16 bases between them. CDR3 sequence: CASTRGVGPTDTQYF. The CDR3 DNA sequence: TGTGCCAGCACCAGGGGGGTGGGGCCCACAGATACGCAGTATTTT.

This clonotype was recorded many times. The chain joins TRBV15 to TRBJ2-7; a weak D match, TRBD1 (6 bases). CDR1 LNHNV and CDR2 YYDKDF come from the germline V gene (reference sequence). V lost 2 bases, J lost 5 bases, and 16 bases lay in between. The CDR3 runs to 15 residues. The CDR3, as DNA: TGTGCCACCAGCAGACGAAGGGCAGAGGGGGACGAGCAGTACTTC. It yields the protein CATSRRRAEGDEQYF.

The V call is TRBV3-1, the J call TRBJ2-1, with 8 positions matching TRBD2. Unmatched junction bases numbered 10, after V lost 0 bases and J lost 6 bases. CDR1 is LGHDT and CDR2 is YNNKEL in the germline V gene (reference sequence). This CDR3 contains 17 residues. Here the CDR3 reads CASSQEYPLSGGNEQFF. The DNA of the CDR3 is TGTGCCAGCAGCCAAGAGTACCCTCTAAGCGGGGGCAATGAGCAGTTCTTC.

This clonotype was observed at least ten times. This chain uses TRBV12-3 or TRBV12-4 with TRBJ2-3; 11 nucleotides line up with TRBD2. J gave up 0 bases and V 3 bases, and 2 bases lay outside the gene matches. This CDR3 contains 16 residues. CDR3 sequence (DNA): TGTGCCAGCAGTTTGGGACTAGCGGCTAGCACAGATACGCAGTATTTT. Translation gives CASSLGLAASTDTQYF.

This sequence joins TRBV6-5 and TRBJ1-1, with a tentative D call TRBD1 (5 bases). CDR1 is MNHEY, CDR2 SVGAGI, per germline. With 8 bases removed from V and 7 bases from J, the gap between germline ends came to 8 bases. This CDR3 comprises 10 residues. CDR3 nucleotides: TGTGCCAGCGGGGGGTTTGAAGCTTTCTTT. Its protein product is CASGGFEAFF.

This clonotype was counted many times. The chain is built from TRBV11-2 and TRBJ2-1, with 8 bases identical to TRBD2. Germline loops: CDR1 SGHAT, CDR2 FQNNGV. The J segment lost 8 bases and the V segment lost 1 base, leaving 10 bases of the junction unmatched. The CDR3 covers 16 residues. DNA of the CDR3: TGTGCCAGCAGCTTAGTGCTCGCGGGAGGTGTCGATGAGCAGTTCTTC. Its translation is CASSLVLAGGVDEQFF.

The chain uses TRBV2 and TRBJ2-1; tentative D call: TRBD2 (6 bases). V lost 5 bases and J 0 bases, leaving 14 bases between the germline ends. Germline V lookup: CDR1 SNHLY, CDR2 FYNNEI. The CDR3 sequence is 16 residues long. The CDR3 region has the DNA TGTGCCAGCAGTCCCGAGTACGGGAGCTCCTACAATGAGCAGTTCTTC. As protein: CASSPEYGSSYNEQFF. Full variable domain (outside the CDR3, taken from reference TRBV2 and TRBJ2-1): EPEVTQTPSHQVTQMGQEVILRCVPISNHLYFYWYRQILGQKVEFLVSFYNNEISEKSEIFDDQFSVERPDGSNFTLKIRSTKLEDSAMYFCASSPEYGSSYNEQFFGPGTRLTVL.

This clonotype was seen only a few times. The chain couples TRBV2 to TRBJ2-7; the D call may be TRBD1 or TRBD2 (5 bases each). From germline, CDR1 is SNHLY and CDR2 FYNNEI. There are 15 residues in the CDR3. Trimming removed 6 bases at V and 0 bases at J, with 15 bases between. The CDR3, as DNA: TGTGCCAGCAGGGCTTGGGACGGTGACTCCTACGAGCAGTACTTC. Its protein product is CASRAWDGDSYEQYF.